This is a list of T cell receptor beta chains from one sample in a study of blood T cell repertoires in COVID-19. Measured with immunoSEQ multiplex PCR; TCRdb has only the in-frame clones, and not every one. The table lists roughly 250,000 clones, 75% to 85% of them singletons. Material for sequencing was peripheral blood. These receptor sequences come from a woman aged 55-70 years with active or convalescent COVID-19. The conserved cysteine and the conserved F or W are not part of the CDR3 here. Clone size, where shown, is once, few, many, or a class for clones that have expanded.

ASSQGQGIGRSTDTQY	TRBV4-3	TRBJ2-3	NA
ASSRTTGFSYEQY	TRBV7-6	TRBJ2-7	NA
ASSYSGGSGNTIY	TRBV6-5	TRBJ1-3	NA
ASSVLRVQETQY	TRBV2	TRBJ2-5	NA
ASSEGAPSTDTQY	TRBV11-2	TRBJ2-3	NA
ASSHNLGNRLYEQY	TRBV14	TRBJ2-7	NA
ASSPGDFRGEKLF	TRBV19	TRBJ1-4	NA
ASLGIAGGRANYGYT	TRBV27	TRBJ1-2	few
ASSVGPPPGQATGANVLT	TRBV9	TRBJ2-6	few
ACETGMNTEAF	TRBV30	TRBJ1-1	NA
ASSIGGAGETQY	TRBV19	TRBJ2-5	NA
ATSNSGTDTQY	TRBV24-1	TRBJ2-3	NA